This entry lists 23 T cell receptor beta chains sequenced from one sample in a study of cytomegalovirus exposure and HLA in healthy donors. Amplification used 60 Vbeta primers and 13 Jbeta primers. The method was immunoSEQ multiplex PCR; TCRdb's version includes in-frame clones alone and lacks a portion of them. This table holds around 280,000 clones, over 85% found once. Sequenced material: PBMCs. These TCRs come from a young woman in good health and CMV-seronegative.

This chain joins TRBV19 and TRBJ2-1; 9 bases fit TRBD2. Trimming cost V 1 base and J 4 bases; bases outside gene matches: 5. Germline V gene data show CDR1 as LNHDA and CDR2 as SQIVND (reference sequence). The CDR3 spans 16 residues. CDR3 nucleotide sequence: TGTGCCAGTAGTATAGTCGGCGGGGGGGGGTACAATGAGCAGTTCTTC. This translates into CASSIVGGGGYNEQFF.

This clone was seen more than once but under ten times. This chain connects TRBV5-6 to TRBJ2-1; D possibly corresponds to TRBD1 (6 bases). The CDR3 totals 15 residues. Trimming left V 4 bases short and J 9 bases short, with 20 bases between. Germline V CDR1 and CDR2: SGHDT, YYEEEE. CDR3 nucleotide sequence: TGTGCCAGCAGCCCCTATAACAGGGTGTCCAGTGAGCAGTTCTTC. Encoded protein: CASSPYNRVSSEQFF.

This chain connects TRBV6-5 to TRBJ1-1; tentatively, D is TRBD1 (5 bases). The CDR3 contains 13 residues. Trimming stripped 2 bases from V and 6 bases from J, with 10 bases between. Germline loops: CDR1 MNHEY, CDR2 SVGAGI. The CDR3 protein is CASSYGRGSEAFF. Written as DNA, the CDR3 is TGTGCCAGCAGTTACGGGCGGGGGTCTGAAGCTTTCTTT.

The chain has TRBV6-1 and TRBJ2-7; 9 bases are shared with TRBD1. The length of the CDR3 is 15 residues. Trimming removed 6 bases from V and 4 bases from J; junction bases left unmatched: 10. Looked up from germline, CDR1 is MNHNS and CDR2 is SASEGT. The CDR3 DNA is TGTGCCAGCAGGACGACAGGGGGGTCTGGGTACGAGCAGTACTTC. It translates to CASRTTGGSGYEQYF.

The rearrangement uses TRBV7-9 and TRBJ2-5; TRBD1 matches 8 bases. The J call may be wrong; the DNA end is better matched by TRBJ2-7. CDR1 is SEHNR and CDR2 is FQNEAQ in the germline V gene (reference sequence). The CDR3 sequence is 16 residues long. CDR3 sequence reads: CASSSIPGQDSYEQYF. The CDR3 nucleotides are TGTGCCAGCAGCAGCATTCCGGGACAGGACTCCTACGAGCAGTACTTC.

The chain combines TRBV23-1 with TRBJ2-1; 7 bases match TRBD1. TRBV23-1 is flagged as an ORF with uncertain function. The CDR3 runs to 13 residues. V was clipped by 5 bases and J by 6 bases; unmatched bases: 4. The CDR3 DNA reads TGCGCCAGCAGTACAGACAGGGTCAATGAGCAGTTCTTC. This translates into CASSTDRVNEQFF.

This chain joins TRBV2 and TRBJ1-3, with D unclear. Trimming stripped 4 bases from V and 0 bases from J, with 13 bases between. The CDR3 runs 16 residues. CDR1 is SNHLY, CDR2 FYNNEI, per germline. The CDR3 loop is CASSAVVLSSGNTIYF. The CDR3 coding sequence is TGTGCCAGCAGTGCCGTGGTTCTGAGCTCTGGAAACACCATATATTTT.

This rearrangement joins TRBV27 to TRBJ2-4; possible D gene TRBD2, 6 bases. The CDR3 covers 14 residues. V was clipped by 5 bases and J by 8 bases, with 16 bases between them. Germline V gene sequence: CDR1 MNHEY, CDR2 SMNVEV (reference sequence). CDR3 DNA sequence: TGTGCCAGCAGTCTCTCTAGCGTCCGGGACATTCAGTACTTC. Its translation is CASSLSSVRDIQYF.

The rearrangement joins TRBV5-4 to TRBJ2-7, with TRBD1 matching over 8 bases. Germline trimming cut 1 base from V and 3 bases from J; bases unmatched to any gene: 3. Germline CDR1 is SGHNT and CDR2 is YYREEE (reference sequence). This CDR3 contains 14 residues. Written as DNA, the CDR3 is TGTGCCAGCAGCTTGTTCGGACAGGGCTACGAGCAGTACTTC. Its translation: CASSLFGQGYEQYF.

V is TRBV19 and J is TRBJ1-5, with D possibly matching TRBD1 (6 bases). Germline V gene data show CDR1 as LNHDA and CDR2 as SQIVND (reference sequence). CDR3 length equals 14 residues. The V end lost 8 bases, the J end lost 6 bases, and 17 bases lay between the germline ends. DNA for the CDR3: TGTGCCAGTTCACAGACGGGGGGCCCTCAGCCCCAGCATTTT. It is translated as CASSQTGGPQPQHF.

This chain uses TRBV6-5 with TRBJ1-3; D perhaps matches TRBD1 (6 bases). The length of the CDR3 is 16 residues. Per germline, CDR1 MNHEY and CDR2 SVGAGI. The V and J ends lost 4 bases and 4 bases respectively, with 17 bases between them. The CDR3 sequence: CASSFRGINAGNTIYF. The CDR3 nucleotides read TGTGCCAGCAGTTTCAGGGGAATCAATGCGGGAAACACCATATATTTT.

This sequence joins TRBV7-8 and TRBJ2-7, with 9 bases aligning to TRBD1. The trim removed 9 bases at V and 3 bases at J, leaving 6 bases unmatched. The CDR3 is made up of 13 amino acids. Per germline, CDR1 SGHVS and CDR2 FQNEAQ. CDR3 residues: CASKGQGNYEQYF. CDR3 DNA: TGTGCCAGTAAAGGACAGGGGAACTACGAGCAGTACTTC.

The chain carries TRBV7-3 and TRBJ2-1, with D uncertain. The CDR3 spans 13 residues. Germline V gene lookup returns CDR1 SGHTA and CDR2 FQGTGA. With 2 bases removed from V and 4 bases from J, the gap between germline ends came to 6 bases. CDR3 in amino acids: CASSLRRYNEQFF. For the CDR3, the DNA is TGTGCCAGCAGCTTACGCAGGTACAATGAGCAGTTCTTC.

This clone has just a few counts. This chain connects TRBV14 to TRBJ1-2, with a tentative D call TRBD1 (6 bases). Germline-derived CDR1 and CDR2 are SGHDN and FVKESK. With 1 base removed from V and 4 bases from J, the gap between germline ends came to 7 bases. The CDR3 extends over 13 amino acids. The DNA of the CDR3 is TGTGCCAGCAGCCAAGGACAGGCCTATGGCTACACCTTC. Its translation: CASSQGQAYGYTF.

The rearrangement links TRBV7-2 to TRBJ2-5; TRBD2 matches 9 bases. The V gene's germline CDR1 is SGHTA and CDR2 FQGNSA. J gave up 5 bases and V 2 bases, and 12 bases lay outside the gene matches. The CDR3 sequence is 17 residues long. The DNA for the CDR3 is TGTGCCAGCAGCTTACGGGGGCGGGGGGGCCAAGGTGAGACCCAGTACTTC. As protein: CASSLRGRGGQGETQYF. The entire variable domain, with the rest obtained from reference TRBV7-2 and TRBJ2-5, is as follows: GAGVSQSPSNKVTEKGKDVELRCDPISGHTALYWYRQSLGQGLEFLIYFQGNSAPDKSGLPSDRFSAERTGGSVSTLTIQRTQQEDSAVYLCASSLRGRGGQGETQYFGPGTRLLVL.

The V and J genes are TRBV15 and TRBJ2-1; TRBD2 agrees at 9 bases. This CDR3 region has 19 residues. Germline V lookup: CDR1 LNHNV, CDR2 YYDKDF (reference sequence). J gave up 0 bases and V 1 base, and 10 bases lay outside the gene matches. The CDR3 DNA sequence: TGTGCCACCAGCAGAGGAAGCCTAGCGGGGATTAGCTCCTACAATGAGCAGTTCTTC. This encodes CATSRGSLAGISSYNEQFF. Drawing the rest from reference TRBV15 and TRBJ2-1, the complete variable domain is DAMVIQNPRYQVTQFGKPVTLSCSQTLNHNVMYWYQQKSSQAPKLLFHYYDKDFNNEADTPDNFQSRRPNTSFCFLDIRSPGLGDTAMYLCATSRGSLAGISSYNEQFFGPGTRLTVL.

The V and J genes are TRBV27 and TRBJ2-7; D is possibly TRBD2 (6 bases). This CDR3 comprises 15 residues. V lost 2 bases and J lost 3, with 14 bases in between. Germline V CDR1 and CDR2: MNHEY, SMNVEV (reference sequence). CDR3 coding DNA: TGTGCCAGCAGTTTAGGACTAACCCCCAACTACGAGCAGTACTTC. Its protein is CASSLGLTPNYEQYF.

This clone was seen a few times. The V gene is TRBV7-6, the J gene TRBJ1-1; possibly TRBD1 for D (6 bases). CDR1 and CDR2 (germline): SGHVS, FNYEAQ. The CDR3 has 12 residues. Trimming removed 3 bases from V and 7 bases from J, with 9 bases in between. DNA for the CDR3: TGTGCCAGCAGCTTGGGAGGGGGTGAAGCTTTCTTT. Encoded protein: CASSLGGGEAFF.

The chain couples TRBV18 to TRBJ1-1; TRBD1 matches at 9 bases. Trimming at V came to 4 bases and at J to 3 bases, leaving 9 bases not matched to a gene. CDR3 length: 16 amino acids. Germline V CDR1 and CDR2: KGHSH, LQKENI. The CDR3 reads CASSQRQGVKDTEAFF. DNA for the CDR3: TGTGCCAGCTCACAACGACAGGGGGTAAAGGACACTGAAGCTTTCTTT. The variable domain in full, completed from reference TRBV18 and TRBJ1-1, reads NAGVMQNPRHLVRRRGQEARLRCSPMKGHSHVYWYRQLPEEGLKFMVYLQKENIIDESGMPKERFSAEFPKEGPSILRIQQVVRGDSAAYFCASSQRQGVKDTEAFFGQGTRLTVV.

CDR3 sequence: CASSPDWGPTYNEQFF. In DNA form, the CDR3 reads TGTGCCAGCAGCCCAGACTGGGGGCCGACCTACAATGAGCAGTTCTTC. The chain carries TRBV7-6 and TRBJ2-1, with a possible D match to TRBD1 (6 bases). Germline CDR1 reads SGHVS; CDR2 reads FNYEAQ. The V gene lost 5 bases and the J gene lost 2 bases, with 16 bases spanning the gap. The CDR3 covers 16 residues.

The V gene is TRBV7-7, the J gene TRBJ2-2; 11 bases are shared with TRBD2. CDR3 length equals 18 residues. CDR1 SSHAT and CDR2 FNYEAQ come from the germline V gene (reference sequence). V trimming: 1 base; J trimming: 2 bases; junction bases outside the gene matches: 6. CDR3 region: CASSLVSTSGGNTGELFF. The CDR3 coding sequence is TGTGCCAGCAGCTTAGTTTCTACTAGCGGGGGTAACACCGGGGAGCTGTTTTTT.

The chain couples TRBV7-2 to TRBJ2-5; D unclear. V lost 1 base to trimming and J lost 1 base, with 16 bases between them. Germline V gene data show CDR1 as SGHTA and CDR2 as FQGNSA. The CDR3 runs to 17 residues. CDR3 sequence reads: CASSLEIFVGSQETQYF. CDR3 in DNA: TGTGCCAGCAGCTTAGAGATTTTTGTGGGCTCCCAAGAGACCCAGTACTTC.

The chain couples TRBV18 to TRBJ1-5, with D maybe TRBD1 (5 bases). Per the germline V gene, CDR1 is KGHSH and CDR2 is LQKENI. The CDR3 is made up of 12 amino acids. Trimming took 1 base from V and 8 from J, leaving 6 bases between them. The CDR3 sequence is CASSPQGEPQHF. CDR3 sequence (DNA): TGTGCCAGCTCACCACAAGGGGAGCCCCAGCATTTT.